This entry is about one T cell receptor (beta chain). Its target is not known. The data originate from a study of cytomegalovirus exposure and HLA in healthy donors. Study-wide results and limits: Prior analysis indicated that the majority of TCR beta V segments exhibited productivity approximately 87% or approximately 30% of the time. Because they were indistinguishable, some V segments, including TRBV6-2 and TRBV6-3, were excluded.

PCR primers comprised 60 Vbeta and 13 Jbeta primers. Only in-frame clones appear in the TCRdb table, and some are missing; sequencing was by immunoSEQ multiplex PCR. The sample carries under 250,000 clones, less than 85% recorded once. The CDR3 sequence is 15 residues long. With 5 bases removed from V and 9 bases from J, the gap between germline ends came to 17 bases. Germline CDR1 is SNHLY and CDR2 is FYNNEI. Sequenced: PBMCs. This chain joins TRBV2 and TRBJ1-6; tentatively, D is TRBD1 (6 bases). This TCR was recovered from a man aged 18 to 29 in good health and CMV-seronegative. The chain's CDR3 is CASSRSGEGGSPLHF. CDR3 nucleotides: TGTGCCAGCAGTCGATCAGGGGAAGGGGGTTCACCCCTCCACTTT.